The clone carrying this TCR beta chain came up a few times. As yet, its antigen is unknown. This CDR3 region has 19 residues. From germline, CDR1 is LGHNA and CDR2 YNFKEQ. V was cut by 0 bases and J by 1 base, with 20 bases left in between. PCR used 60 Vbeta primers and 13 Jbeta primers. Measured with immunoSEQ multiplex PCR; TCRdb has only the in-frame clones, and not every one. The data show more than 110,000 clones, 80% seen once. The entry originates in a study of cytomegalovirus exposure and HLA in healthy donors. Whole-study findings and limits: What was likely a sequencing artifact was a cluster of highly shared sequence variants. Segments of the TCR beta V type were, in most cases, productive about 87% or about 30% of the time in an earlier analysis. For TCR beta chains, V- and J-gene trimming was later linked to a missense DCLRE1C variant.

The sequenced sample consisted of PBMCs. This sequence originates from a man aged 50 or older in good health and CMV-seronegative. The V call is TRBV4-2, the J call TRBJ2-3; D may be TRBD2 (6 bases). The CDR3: CASSQERFAGSGGTDTQYF. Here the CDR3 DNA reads TGTGCCAGCAGCCAAGAGAGATTCGCGGGGAGCGGTGGCACAGATACGCAGTATTTT.